The following is a T cell receptor (beta chain) sequence with its context. What it recognizes is unknown. These data originate in a study of identifying expanded T cells in peripheral blood. The study, taken as a whole, reports: Differentially abundant clones: around 1.2 between replicates, about 17 at around 14 days, less than 20 at four. Across healthy donors, higher total template counts meant significantly greater approximately 2-week count variance.

Trimming stripped 9 bases from V and 7 bases from J, with 15 bases between. The CDR3 totals 13 residues. Germline V gene data show CDR1 as LNHDA and CDR2 as SQIVND (reference sequence). Produced via immunoSEQ multiplex PCR; TCRdb's table is partial and in-frame only. The sample lists 91,000 or so clones, roughly 90% occurring once. The TCR originated in a person between 18 and 75 years old in good health. The material sequenced was blood. This rearrangement joins TRBV19 to TRBJ1-4; possible D gene TRBD1, 6 bases. CDR3: CASTNRVGEKLFF. The CDR3 DNA follows: TGTGCCAGCACAAACAGGGTGGGTGAAAAACTGTTTTTT.